These T cell receptor beta chains were read from a single sample in a study of early T cells in non-severe SARS-CoV-2 infection. TCRdb itself ran the 5' RACE reads through MiXCR, one entry per CDR3 protein. The data show roughly 47,000 distinct CDR3 sequences, about 25% seen once. This specimen consisted of whole blood, obtained at baseline. The receptor source for this set is an adult who was a healthcare worker with PCR-confirmed SARS-CoV-2 infection or an uninfected control (not recorded which). Both conserved end residues are part of each CDR3. D genes are given only for firm matches. Size values are once, few and many counts, or a class for expanded clones, and some rows have none.

J	V	D	size	DNA	CDR3
TRBJ2-3	TRBV5-1	-	-	TGCGCCAGCAGCCCCGTCGTCAAGGACACAGATACGCAGTATTTT	CASSPVVKDTDTQYF
TRBJ2-7	TRBV6-2/TRBV6-3	-	-	TGTGCCAGCAGCACAACGAGCGAGCAGTACTTC	CASSTTSEQYF
TRBJ2-1	TRBV30	-	-	TGTGCCTGGAGTGTTAGTAGGGGAAATGAGCAGTTCTTC	CAWSVSRGNEQFF
TRBJ2-2	TRBV7-6	-	-	TGTGCCAGCAGCTTAGCAGGGGGGACTGGGGCCACCGGGGAGCTGTTTTTT	CASSLAGGTGATGELFF
TRBJ2-2	TRBV5-1	-	few	TGCGCCAGCAGCTTGACTACCCCGGGCACCGGGGAGCTGTTTTTT	CASSLTTPGTGELFF
TRBJ2-7	TRBV12-3/TRBV12-4	-	-	TGTGCCAGCAGTGCAAAATTGCCTCGGGGATTCCACGAGCAGTACTTC	CASSAKLPRGFHEQYF
TRBJ2-7	TRBV11-2	TRBD2	-	TGTGCCAGCAGCCCAAACAGCGGGGGGGCTTACGAGCAGTACTTC	CASSPNSGGAYEQYF
TRBJ2-5	TRBV29-1	TRBD2	-	TGCAGCGTTGAATCGGAGCGGGGGGTTGAGACCCAGTACTTC	CSVESERGVETQYF
TRBJ2-2	TRBV7-9	-	-	TGTGCCAGCAGCCCAGGGAACACCGGGGAGCTGTTTTTT	CASSPGNTGELFF
TRBJ2-5	TRBV5-1	-	few	TGCGCCAGCAGCTTCTCCCAAGAGACCCAGTACTTC	CASSFSQETQYF
TRBJ1-3	TRBV5-1	TRBD1	many	TGCGCCAGCAGCCCCGGGACAGTAGGAAACACCATATATTTT	CASSPGTVGNTIYF
TRBJ2-7	TRBV7-2	-	many	TGTGCCAGCAGCTTAGCTGGGGGCGAGCAGTACTTC	CASSLAGGEQYF
TRBJ2-2	TRBV9	-	-	TGTGCCAGCAGCCCAACCTCTCACAGGACAGCGACGAACACCGGGGAGCTGTTTTTT	CASSPTSHRTATNTGELFF
TRBJ2-1	TRBV29-1	TRBD2	few	TGCAGCGTTCCTAGCGGGCGTTGGAATGAGCAGTTCTTC	CSVPSGRWNEQFF
TRBJ2-7	TRBV11-2	-	-	TGTGCCAGCAGCTTAACTAGGGCGACACGAGACTACGAGCAGTACTTC	CASSLTRATRDYEQYF
TRBJ1-2	TRBV6-1	-	-	TGTGCCAGCAGTGAAGGACAGCTCTATGGCTACACCTTC	CASSEGQLYGYTF
TRBJ1-5	TRBV19	TRBD1	-	TGTGCCAGTACTCCCCTTACGGGACAGGGCCATCAGCCCCAGCATTTT	CASTPLTGQGHQPQHF
TRBJ1-2	TRBV4-2	-	-	TGTGCCAGCAGCACCATCACTCTTACTAACTATGGCTACACCTTC	CASSTITLTNYGYTF
TRBJ2-2	TRBV25-1	TRBD1	-	TGTGCCAGCAGTGAAAGCGGGACAGGGGTTGGACTCACCGGGGAGCTGTTTTTT	CASSESGTGVGLTGELFF
TRBJ1-3	TRBV7-9	-	many	TGTGCCAGCACCGCTTATATCGGGTCTGGAAACACCATATATTTT	CASTAYIGSGNTIYF
TRBJ2-3	TRBV10-1	-	few	TGCGCCAGCAGTGAGGGGGATACGCAGTATTTT	CASSEGDTQYF
TRBJ2-1	TRBV4-3	TRBD2	few	TGCGCCAGCAGCCAAGAGGGACTAGCGGGATACAATGAGCAGTTCTTC	CASSQEGLAGYNEQFF
TRBJ2-1	TRBV5-1	TRBD1	-	TGCGCCAGCAGCTTGAGGGGACAGGGTTCCTACAATGAGCAGTTCTTC	CASSLRGQGSYNEQFF
TRBJ2-3	TRBV6-1	-	-	TGTGCCAGCAGTGAATGGCGGGGCAGCAACACAGATACGCAGTATTTT	CASSEWRGSNTDTQYF
TRBJ2-7	TRBV7-2	TRBD1	-	TGTGCCAGCAGCATACACCCCCGACAGGGGTACGAGCAGTACTTC	CASSIHPRQGYEQYF
TRBJ2-4	TRBV15	-	-	TGTGCCACCAGCAGAGATGCTGCGCGGTACTTC	CATSRDAARYF
TRBJ2-3	TRBV5-1	-	few	TGCGCCAGCAGCCCGGCCAGCACAGATACGCAGTATTTT	CASSPASTDTQYF
TRBJ2-3	TRBV5-1	-	medium-sized	TGTGCCAGCAGCCCCTACACAGATACGCAGTATTTT	CASSPYTDTQYF
TRBJ2-1	TRBV12-5	-	-	TGTGCTAGTGGTTTGCCTAGTCGCAATGAGCAGTTCTTC	CASGLPSRNEQFF